A single sample is the source of the 17 T cell receptor beta chains below, sequenced in a study of blood T cell repertoires in COVID-19. The assay was immunoSEQ multiplex PCR, and TCRdb's table has in-frame clones only and misses some. This repertoire shows 150,000 to 200,000 clones, about 88% found once; its top ten account for roughly 7%. Sequencing used peripheral blood. Receptor source: a woman of 80 years or more in a cohort sampled during active or convalescent COVID-19.

The gene calls are TRBV2 and TRBJ1-6; tentative D call: TRBD1 (5 bases). The germline V gene encodes CDR1 SNHLY and CDR2 FYNNEI. The CDR3 is made up of 17 amino acids. V dropped 3 bases and J dropped 0 bases, with 12 bases sitting between them. CDR3 nucleotides: TGTGCCAGCAGTGACAGGGTGGAGAGCTCCTATAATTCACCCCTCCACTTT. Translated: CASSDRVESSYNSPLHF.

About this clone itself: One end of the junction varies from germline; a read error may be responsible. The chain combines TRBV6-6 with TRBJ1-6; maybe TRBD1 (5 bases). The germline CDR1 and CDR2 sequences are MNHNY and SVGAGI (reference sequence). This CDR3 is 16 amino acids long. Here the CDR3 DNA reads TGTGCCAGCAGTGACTCGATTGGGCAGGGTTATTCACCCCTCCACTTT. It yields the protein CASSDSIGQGYSPLHF.

The chain is built from TRBV19 and TRBJ1-3; D is undetermined. The CDR3 contains 12 residues. Looked up from germline, CDR1 is LNHDA and CDR2 is SQIVND (reference sequence). Deletions cut 7 bases from V and 0 bases from J, with 4 bases between. The CDR3 DNA reads as TGTGCCAGTACCCTCTCTGGAAACACCATATATTTT. It codes for CASTLSGNTIYF.

As for this clone: One end of the junction does not line up with germline, which may come from a read error. V gene TRBV10-1 combines with J gene TRBJ2-1; 9 nucleotides match TRBD2. From germline, CDR1 is WNHNN and CDR2 SYGVQD (reference sequence). This CDR3 has 16 amino acids. This CDR3 is CARSEGGGGDVNEQFF. In DNA, the CDR3 is TGCGCCCGCAGTGAAGGGGGCGGGGGGGACGTCAATGAGCAGTTCTTC.

This clone was seen once. The V call is TRBV20-1, the J call TRBJ2-7; weak D call: TRBD2 (5 bases). CDR3 size: 11 residues. CDR1 is DFQATT, CDR2 SNEGSKA, per germline (reference sequence). The germline V and J ends were trimmed by 7 bases and 3 bases, with 10 bases remaining between them. The CDR3 DNA reads TGCAGTGTCGGGGATAACTACGAGCAGTACTTC. Residues: CSVGDNYEQYF.

This clone has just one count. The chain is built from TRBV10-2 and TRBJ2-1; maybe TRBD1 (6 bases). Trimming took off 6 bases at V and 7 bases at J, with 16 bases between the two ends. CDR1 is WSHSY and CDR2 is SAAADI in the germline V gene. CDR3 length equals 14 residues. CDR3 coding DNA: TGCGCCAGCAGCCACGGCCAGCAGGGGAATGAGCAGTTCTTC. Protein: CASSHGQQGNEQFF.

The chain has TRBV5-1 and TRBJ2-2, with D perhaps TRBD2 (7 bases). Trimming took 7 bases from V and 3 from J, leaving 16 bases between them. Germline V gene data show CDR1 as SGHRS and CDR2 as YFSETQ. The CDR3 loop spans 15 amino acids. This CDR3 reads CASSGGGADTGELFF. CDR3 sequence (DNA): TGCGCCAGCTCAGGTGGGGGGGCCGACACCGGGGAGCTGTTTTTT.

The rearrangement joins TRBV30 to TRBJ1-3, with D maybe TRBD1 (6 bases). This CDR3 is built from 13 residues. The V gene lost 4 bases and the J gene lost 2 bases, with 9 bases spanning the gap. The germline gives CDR1 GTSNPN, CDR2 SVGIG (reference sequence). The CDR3, as DNA: TGTGCCTGGAACCAGGGGACTGGAAACACCATATATTTT. It encodes CAWNQGTGNTIYF.

The genes are TRBV4-1 and TRBJ2-1; D is ambiguous. Germline CDR1 MGHRA, CDR2 YSYEKL. The CDR3 extends over 15 amino acids. V shed 4 bases and J shed 4 bases, with 14 bases lying between them. The chain's CDR3 is CASSPSGSRYNEQFF. CDR3 DNA: TGCGCCAGCAGCCCGTCGGGTAGCCGATACAATGAGCAGTTCTTC.

The chain joins TRBV9 to TRBJ2-1; unclear D gene. Trimming left V 3 bases short and J 5 bases short, with 15 bases between. The CDR3 has 15 residues. Germline V lookup: CDR1 SGDLS, CDR2 YYNGEE. This chain's CDR3 is CASSGDTWLNNEQFF. The CDR3 bases are TGTGCCAGCAGCGGAGACACCTGGCTCAACAATGAGCAGTTCTTC.

The CDR3 loop is CASSMTSGGKTQYF. CDR3 bases: TGTGCCAGTAGTATGACTAGCGGGGGAAAGACCCAGTACTTC. The gene calls are TRBV19 and TRBJ2-5; 12 bases are shared with TRBD2. CDR1 LNHDA and CDR2 SQIVND come from the germline V gene (reference sequence). Germline trimming cut 3 bases from V and 6 bases from J; bases unmatched to any gene: 2. The CDR3 covers 14 residues. Full variable domain (missing parts from reference TRBV19 and TRBJ2-5): DGGITQSPKYLFRKEGQNVTLSCEQNLNHDAMYWYRQDPGQGLRLIYYSQIVNDFQKGDIAEGYSVSREKKESFPLTVTSAQKNPTAFYLCASSMTSGGKTQYFGPGTRLLVL.

CDR3 in amino acids: CASSPPGSSYQETQYF. For the CDR3, the DNA is TGTGCCAGCTCACCTCCGGGTTCCTCGTACCAAGAGACCCAGTACTTC. The chain links TRBV18 to TRBJ2-5; D gene ambiguous. Trimming took 3 bases from V and 0 from J, leaving 14 bases between them. CDR3 length: 16 amino acids. Germline CDR1 is KGHSH and CDR2 is LQKENI.

The rearrangement links TRBV7-9 to TRBJ1-2; 7 bases line up with TRBD1. The germline CDR1 and CDR2 sequences are SEHNR and FQNEAQ (reference sequence). The CDR3 totals 14 residues. V lost 3 bases, J lost 2 bases, and 3 bases stayed unmatched. In DNA form, the CDR3 reads TGTGCCAGCAGCTTCCCGACAGGGAACTATGGCTACACCTTC. Protein: CASSFPTGNYGYTF.

The chain carries TRBV7-8 and TRBJ2-1, with 11 nucleotides matching TRBD2. V lost 5 bases to trimming and J lost 4 bases; unmatched junction nucleotides: 7. CDR1 SGHVS and CDR2 FQNEAQ come from the germline V gene. The CDR3 consists of 16 residues. CDR3: CASSETLAGGYNEQFF. The CDR3 DNA reads TGTGCCAGCAGCGAAACCCTAGCGGGGGGATACAATGAGCAGTTCTTC.

V usage is TRBV10-3 and J usage is TRBJ2-2, with TRBD1 identical over 7 bases. V shed 7 bases and J 1 base; nucleotides not matched to a gene: 9. Germline V gives CDR1 ENHRY, CDR2 SYGVKD. There are 16 residues in the CDR3. The CDR3 DNA reads as TGTGCCATCACCCCGCTACAGGGGCGGAACACCGGGGAGCTGTTTTTT. Its protein product is CAITPLQGRNTGELFF.

The V gene is TRBV19, the J gene TRBJ1-5, with a weak D call TRBD1 (5 bases). Trimming removed 2 bases from V and 6 bases from J, with 14 bases in between. The CDR3 consists of 15 residues. The germline gives CDR1 LNHDA, CDR2 SQIVND (reference sequence). The CDR3: CASSISGKERQPQHF. In DNA form, the CDR3 reads TGTGCCAGTAGTATATCAGGGAAGGAGCGTCAGCCCCAGCATTTT.

The CDR3: CASSRPGVANYEQYV. The CDR3 region has the DNA TGTGCCAGCAGTCGCCCCGGAGTAGCCAACTACGAGCAGTACGTC. The chain is built from TRBV28 and TRBJ2-7; D is uncertain. Germline assignment: CDR1 MDHEN and CDR2 SYDVKM. V was pared by 5 bases and J by 3 bases, with 17 bases between. The CDR3 runs 15 residues.